This is a list of T cell receptor beta chains from one sample in a study of shared clonotypes between healthy human individuals. This table comes from immunoSEQ multiplex PCR, and its TCRdb copy is limited to in-frame clones, with some not included. The repertoire includes 2.5 million or so clones, approximately 90% of them detected once, and around 0.14% sits in the top ten. The source material was naive CD4+ T cells sorted from blood. These TCRs come from a man aged 18 to 35 in good health. CDR3s include the opening cysteine and the closing phenylalanine or tryptophan. Each record gives: V gene, CDR3 protein.

v_gene: TRBV5-1; CDR3aa: CASSLTVDSPLHF
v_gene: TRBV6-1; CDR3aa: CASSRTGEQYF
v_gene: TRBV9; CDR3aa: CASSVGQKNEKLFF
v_gene: TRBV30; CDR3aa: CARRARASDYGYTF
v_gene: TRBV10-3; CDR3aa: CAISDSGNEAFF
v_gene: TRBV7-9; CDR3aa: CASSLVLGFADTQYF
v_gene: TRBV5-1; CDR3aa: CASSLGTFQETQYF
v_gene: TRBV28; CDR3aa: CASSGNSAYNSPLHF
v_gene: TRBV6-6; CDR3aa: CASRREGLYEQYF
v_gene: TRBV5-1; CDR3aa: CASSAAGAGDTQYF
v_gene: TRBV19; CDR3aa: CASSMEGPRNSPLHF
v_gene: TRBV10-3; CDR3aa: CAITGTSGLYYEQYF
v_gene: TRBV6-6; CDR3aa: CASSPGTSHNEQFF
v_gene: TRBV15; CDR3aa: CATSRDRTGGTNEKLFF
v_gene: TRBV6-4; CDR3aa: CASSFPRGYGYTF
v_gene: TRBV5-1; CDR3aa: CASSLAGTGSSSEQFF
v_gene: TRBV7-2; CDR3aa: CASSRGQRGSVLQETQYF
v_gene: TRBV28; CDR3aa: CASRSFQGSNQPQHF
v_gene: TRBV6-5; CDR3aa: CASSRSAYPPNEQFF
v_gene: TRBV18; CDR3aa: CASSPPTGREQYF
v_gene: TRBV11-2; CDR3aa: CASSSQTGTSNEQFF
v_gene: TRBV7-6; CDR3aa: CASSLVTGENSPLHF
v_gene: TRBV30; CDR3aa: CAWSASLREKLFF
v_gene: TRBV30; CDR3aa: CAWSPGGGTYEQYF